Listed below are T cell receptor beta chains from one sample, sequenced in a study of T cells in Graves' hyperthyroidism and ophthalmopathy. TCRdb fed the multiplex PCR reads into MiXCR, producing one record per CDR3 protein. The sample yields around 380,000 distinct CDR3 sequences, roughly 14% seen once. Source material: blood. These receptor sequences come from a man aged 25 to 40 with Graves' hyperthyroidism that later progressed to Graves' ophthalmopathy. Both conserved end residues are part of each CDR3. The D gene is left open where the match is weak. Not all rows give a size; the values are once, few, many and, for expanded clones, a class.

v_gene,j_gene,d_gene,abundance,CDR3aa,CDR3nt
TRBV19,TRBJ1-5,-,-,CASSIDLSRNQPQHF,TGTGCCAGTAGTATAGACTTGTCGCGCAATCAGCCCCAGCATTTT
TRBV20-1,TRBJ1-1,TRBD1,many,CSARGQGGWNTEAFF,TGCAGTGCTAGAGGACAGGGGGGCTGGAACACTGAAGCTTTCTTT
TRBV12-5,TRBJ1-2,TRBD1,-,CASGFPGTATYGYTF,TGTGCTAGTGGTTTCCCCGGGACAGCTACGTATGGCTACACCTTC
TRBV15,TRBJ1-4,-,many,CATSRVGGNLKANEKLFF,TGTGCCACCAGCAGAGTAGGGGGGAATTTGAAGGCTAATGAAAAACTGTTTTTT
TRBV28,TRBJ2-2,-,few,CASSSPPGALNTGELFF,TGTGCCAGCAGTTCCCCTCCAGGGGCGCTTAACACCGGGGAGCTGTTTTTT
TRBV20-1,TRBJ2-1,TRBD2,many,CSATGLAGDYNEQFF,TGCAGTGCTACGGGACTAGCGGGTGATTACAATGAGCAGTTCTTC
TRBV14,TRBJ1-6,-,many,CASSQVRSSPLHF,TGTGCCAGCAGCCAGGTTCGTTCTTCACCCCTCCACTTT
TRBV20-1,TRBJ1-3,-,-,CSASTEGNTIYF,TGCAGTGCTAGCACCGAAGGAAACACCATATATTTT
TRBV3-1,TRBJ1-1,-,many,CASSPLRGAQAFF,TGTGCCAGCAGCCCGTTGAGGGGGGCTCAAGCTTTCTTT
TRBV12-3/TRBV12-4,TRBJ2-7,-,many,CASSLARGLEQYF,TGTGCCAGCAGTTTAGCGCGCGGTCTGGAGCAGTACTTC
TRBV5-1,TRBJ2-1,-,few,CASSLARTLPTYNEQFF,TGCGCCAGCAGCTTGGCCCGGACCCTGCCAACCTACAATGAGCAGTTCTTC
TRBV6-1,TRBJ1-1,TRBD1,many,CASRLDRPHTEAFF,TGTGCCAGCAGATTGGACAGGCCACACACTGAAGCTTTCTTT
TRBV2,TRBJ2-1,TRBD2,few,CASSPGPSGGNEQFF,TGTGCCAGCAGCCCGGGGCCTAGCGGGGGGAATGAGCAGTTCTTC
TRBV7-8,TRBJ1-5,-,many,CASSPRGGQPQHF,TGTGCCAGCAGCCCGAGGGGGGGCCAGCCCCAGCATTTT
TRBV24-1,TRBJ2-7,-,few,CATSGGGSAEYEQYF,TGTGCCACCAGTGGAGGTGGCTCTGCAGAGTACGAGCAGTACTTC
TRBV10-3,TRBJ1-2,-,many,CATTDGVVSYTF,TGTGCCACTACGGACGGAGTAGTGAGCTACACCTTC
TRBV28,TRBJ2-7,-,many,CASSLGFRSEQYF,TGTGCCAGCAGTTTAGGTTTCAGGTCCGAGCAGTACTTC
TRBV7-2,TRBJ1-6,-,-,CASSLGAGRSSPLHF,TGTGCCAGCAGCTTGGGGGCTGGGCGGAGTTCACCCCTCCACTTT
TRBV30,TRBJ2-4,-,-,CAWSRGGAKNIQYF,TGTGCCTGGAGTAGAGGGGGGGCCAAAAACATTCAGTACTTC
TRBV6-1,TRBJ1-2,TRBD1,many,CASRQPGQGYGYTF,TGTGCCAGCAGACAACCGGGACAGGGCTATGGCTACACCTTC
TRBV18,TRBJ1-4,TRBD1,many,CASSPGQENEKLFF,TGTGCCAGCTCACCGGGACAGGAGAATGAAAAACTGTTTTTT
TRBV30,TRBJ2-2,-,-,CAWSGGGDRELFF,TGTGCCTGGAGTGGAGGGGGGGATCGGGAGCTGTTTTTT
TRBV6-9,TRBJ2-7,-,-,CASSYPNRDGTCEQYF,TGTGCCAGCAGTTACCCTAACCGGGACGGAACCTGCGAGCAGTACTTC
TRBV10-3,TRBJ1-2,-,many,CATRQDYGYTF,TGTGCCACGCGACAGGACTATGGCTACACCTTC
TRBV9,TRBJ2-3,-,-,CASSVAPGGTDTQYF,TGTGCCAGCAGCGTAGCTCCCGGAGGTACAGATACGCAGTATTTT
TRBV7-2,TRBJ1-2,-,many,CASSLETARTNYGYTF,TGTGCCAGCAGCTTAGAAACGGCACGTACTAACTATGGCTACACCTTC
TRBV10-1,TRBJ2-3,-,few,CASSESIGAGTDTQYF,TGCGCCAGCAGTGAGTCGATTGGGGCGGGCACAGATACGCAGTATTTT
TRBV5-8,TRBJ1-3,-,many,CASSLGMAGNTIYF,TGTGCCAGCAGCTTGGGAATGGCAGGAAACACCATATATTTT
TRBV11-3,TRBJ2-7,-,few,CASSLEQTGGTYEQYF,TGTGCCAGCAGCTTAGAACAGACAGGAGGTACCTACGAGCAGTACTTC
TRBV5-1,TRBJ1-2,TRBD1,-,CASSAGTVGGYTF,TGCGCCAGCAGCGCTGGGACAGTTGGTGGCTACACCTTC
TRBV12-5,TRBJ2-7,-,many,CASGSPGGMTYEQYF,TGTGCTAGTGGTTCTCCCGGGGGAATGACCTACGAGCAGTACTTC
TRBV28,TRBJ2-1,TRBD2,many,CASSPLAGGRNEQFF,TGTGCCAGCAGTCCACTAGCGGGGGGGCGGAATGAGCAGTTCTTC
TRBV20-1,TRBJ2-3,-,many,CSAMGGAGDTQYF,TGCAGTGCAATGGGGGGGGCAGGAGATACGCAGTATTTT
TRBV7-9,TRBJ2-2,-,many,CASSFIRDGELFF,TGTGCCAGCAGCTTTATAAGGGACGGGGAGCTGTTTTTT
TRBV5-1,TRBJ1-1,-,few,CASRLDTGGTEAFF,TGCGCCAGCAGATTAGACACTGGCGGAACTGAAGCTTTCTTT
TRBV7-6,TRBJ1-1,-,many,CASSLADGSEAFF,TGTGCCAGCAGCTTAGCGGATGGGAGCGAAGCTTTCTTT
TRBV7-8,TRBJ1-2,-,many,CASSSRQGSYGYTF,TGTGCCAGCAGCTCCCGGCAGGGAAGCTATGGCTACACCTTC
TRBV5-6,TRBJ2-4,TRBD1,-,CASSLGSRGIENIQYF,TGTGCCAGCAGCTTGGGGAGCAGGGGGATCGAAAACATTCAGTACTTC
TRBV5-6,TRBJ2-2,TRBD1,-,CASSLVDRVYTGELFF,TGTGCCAGCAGCTTGGTCGACAGGGTATACACCGGGGAGCTGTTTTTT
TRBV6-5,TRBJ2-1,-,many,CASSYSNNRGSYNEQFF,TGTGCCAGCAGTTACTCTAATAATCGCGGCTCCTACAATGAGCAGTTCTTC
TRBV20-1,TRBJ1-5,-,-,CSASRAGGQLQHF,TGCAGTGCTAGCCGCGCAGGTGGTCAGCTCCAGCATTTT
TRBV12-3/TRBV12-4,TRBJ1-2,-,-,CASSPSPGGGYTF,TGTGCCAGCAGTCCGTCCCCAGGAGGTGGCTACACCTTC
TRBV7-2,TRBJ1-5,-,many,CASSLDQRGQPQHF,TGTGCCAGCAGCTTAGATCAACGGGGTCAGCCCCAGCATTTT
TRBV11-3,TRBJ1-1,TRBD1,many,CASSYGPGQGNTEAFF,TGTGCCAGCAGCTACGGTCCGGGACAGGGGAACACTGAAGCTTTCTTT
TRBV28,TRBJ1-2,-,many,CASSLAFGELHGYTF,TGTGCCAGCAGTTTAGCCTTCGGGGAATTGCATGGCTACACCTTC
TRBV5-1,TRBJ2-7,TRBD1,many,CASSLGGYSYEQYF,TGTGCCAGCAGCTTAGGGGGCTACTCCTACGAGCAGTACTTC
TRBV5-6,TRBJ2-3,TRBD2,few,CASSLRRTSGFSYTDTQYF,TGTGCCAGCAGCTTGAGGAGGACTAGCGGGTTCTCTTACACAGATACGCAGTATTTT